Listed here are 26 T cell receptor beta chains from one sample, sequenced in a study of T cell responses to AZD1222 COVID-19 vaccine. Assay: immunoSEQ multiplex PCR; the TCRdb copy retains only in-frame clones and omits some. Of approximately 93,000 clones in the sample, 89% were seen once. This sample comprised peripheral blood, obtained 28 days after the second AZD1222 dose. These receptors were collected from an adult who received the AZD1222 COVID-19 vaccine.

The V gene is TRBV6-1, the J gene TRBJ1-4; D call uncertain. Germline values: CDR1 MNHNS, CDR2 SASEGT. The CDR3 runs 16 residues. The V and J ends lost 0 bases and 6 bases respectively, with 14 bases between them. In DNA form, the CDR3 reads TGTGCCAGCAGTGAAGCCCCTTTGATTGGGTATGAAAAACTGTTTTTT. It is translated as CASSEAPLIGYEKLFF.

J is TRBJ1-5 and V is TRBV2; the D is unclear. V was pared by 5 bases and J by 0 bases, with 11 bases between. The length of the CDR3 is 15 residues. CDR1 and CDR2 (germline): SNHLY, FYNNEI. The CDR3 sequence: CASSRVSNSNQPQHF. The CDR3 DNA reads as TGTGCCAGCAGTAGGGTCAGCAATAGCAATCAGCCCCAGCATTTT.

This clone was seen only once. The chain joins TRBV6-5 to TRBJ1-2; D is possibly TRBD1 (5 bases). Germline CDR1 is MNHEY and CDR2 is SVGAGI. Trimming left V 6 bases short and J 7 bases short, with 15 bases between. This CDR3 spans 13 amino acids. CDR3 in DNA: TGTGCCAGCAGGGGGGGAGCGGCGAGTGGCTACACCTTC. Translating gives CASRGGAASGYTF.

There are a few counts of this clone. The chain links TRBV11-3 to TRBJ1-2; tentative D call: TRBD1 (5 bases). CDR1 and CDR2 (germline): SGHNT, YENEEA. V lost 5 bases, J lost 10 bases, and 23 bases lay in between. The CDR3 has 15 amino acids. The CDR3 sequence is CASSPRDDAFPDYTF. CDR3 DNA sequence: TGTGCCAGCAGCCCTAGGGACGACGCCTTCCCGGACTACACCTTC. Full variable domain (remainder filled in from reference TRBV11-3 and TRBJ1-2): EAGVVQSPRYKIIEKKQPVAFWCNPISGHNTLYWYLQNLGQGPELLIRYENEEAVDDSQLPKDRFSAERLKGVDSTLKIQPAELGDSAVYLCASSPRDDAFPDYTFGSGTRLTVV.

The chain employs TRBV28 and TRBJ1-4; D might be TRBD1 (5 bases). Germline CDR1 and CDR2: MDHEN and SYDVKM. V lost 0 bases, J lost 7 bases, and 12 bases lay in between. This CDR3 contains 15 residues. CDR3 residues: CASSLWQGGAEKLFF. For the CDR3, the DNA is TGTGCCAGCAGTTTATGGCAGGGCGGCGCTGAAAAACTGTTTTTT. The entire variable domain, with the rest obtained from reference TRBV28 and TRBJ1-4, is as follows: DVKVTQSSRYLVKRTGEKVFLECVQDMDHENMFWYRQDPGLGLRLIYFSYDVKMKEKGDIPEGYSVSREKKERFSLILESASTNQTSMYLCASSLWQGGAEKLFFGSGTQLSVL.

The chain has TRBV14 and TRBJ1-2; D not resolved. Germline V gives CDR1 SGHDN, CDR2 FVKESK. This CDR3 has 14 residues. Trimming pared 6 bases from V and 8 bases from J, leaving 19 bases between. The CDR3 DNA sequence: TGTGCCAGCAGTCTAATGATCGTTCCAGACGGCTACACCTTC. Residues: CASSLMIVPDGYTF.

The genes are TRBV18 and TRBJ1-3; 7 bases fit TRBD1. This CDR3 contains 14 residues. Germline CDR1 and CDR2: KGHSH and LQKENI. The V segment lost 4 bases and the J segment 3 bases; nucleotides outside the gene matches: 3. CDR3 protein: CASSLNRGGNTIYF. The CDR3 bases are TGTGCCAGCTCACTCAACAGGGGTGGAAACACCATATATTTT. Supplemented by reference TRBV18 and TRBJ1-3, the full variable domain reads NAGVMQNPRHLVRRRGQEARLRCSPMKGHSHVYWYRQLPEEGLKFMVYLQKENIIDESGMPKERFSAEFPKEGPSILRIQQVVRGDSAAYFCASSLNRGGNTIYFGEGSWLTVV.

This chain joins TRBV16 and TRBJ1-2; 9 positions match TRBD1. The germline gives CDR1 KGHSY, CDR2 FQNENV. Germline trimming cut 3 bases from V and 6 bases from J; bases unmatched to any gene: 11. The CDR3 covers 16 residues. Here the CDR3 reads CASSQPLRTGVDGYTF. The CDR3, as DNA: TGTGCCAGCAGCCAGCCTCTGAGGACAGGGGTCGATGGCTACACCTTC.

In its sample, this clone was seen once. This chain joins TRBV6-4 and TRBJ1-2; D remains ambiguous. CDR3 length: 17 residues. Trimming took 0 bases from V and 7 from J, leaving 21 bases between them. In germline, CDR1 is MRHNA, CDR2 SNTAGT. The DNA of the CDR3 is TGTGCCAGCAGTGACTCGATGAAACCGGGAGGGATTGCTGGCTACACCTTC. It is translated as CASSDSMKPGGIAGYTF.

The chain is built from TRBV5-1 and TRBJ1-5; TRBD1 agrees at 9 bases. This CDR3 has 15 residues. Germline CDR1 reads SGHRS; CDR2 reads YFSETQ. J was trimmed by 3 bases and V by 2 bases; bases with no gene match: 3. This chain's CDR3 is CASSLTGGTNQPQHF. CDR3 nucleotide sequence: TGCGCCAGCAGCTTAACAGGGGGCACCAATCAGCCCCAGCATTTT. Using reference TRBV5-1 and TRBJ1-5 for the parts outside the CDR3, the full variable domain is KAGVTQTPRYLIKTRGQQVTLSCSPISGHRSVSWYQQTPGQGLQFLFEYFSETQRNKGNFPGRFSGRQFSNSRSEMNVSTLELGDSALYLCASSLTGGTNQPQHFGDGTRLSIL.

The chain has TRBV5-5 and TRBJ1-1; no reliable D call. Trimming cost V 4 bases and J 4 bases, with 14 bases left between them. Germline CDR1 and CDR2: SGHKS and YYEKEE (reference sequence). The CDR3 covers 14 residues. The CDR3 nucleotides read TGTGCCAGCAGCGAAATCCCGCGGGTCACTGAAGCTTTCTTT. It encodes CASSEIPRVTEAFF.

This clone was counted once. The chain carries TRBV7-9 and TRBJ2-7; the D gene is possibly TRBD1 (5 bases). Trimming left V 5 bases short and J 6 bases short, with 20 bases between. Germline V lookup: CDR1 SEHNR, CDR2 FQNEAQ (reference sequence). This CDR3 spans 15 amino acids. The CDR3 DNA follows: TGTGCCAGCAGCCCCTCAGGACACATCCTGGGCGAGCAGTACTTC. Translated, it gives CASSPSGHILGEQYF.

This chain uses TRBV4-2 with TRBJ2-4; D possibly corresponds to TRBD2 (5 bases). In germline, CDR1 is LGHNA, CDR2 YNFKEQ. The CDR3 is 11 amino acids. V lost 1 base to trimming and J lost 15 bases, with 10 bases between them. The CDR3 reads CASSQGQAAYF. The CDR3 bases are TGTGCCAGCAGCCAAGGGCAAGCGGCGTACTTC.

Here the CDR3 reads CASSHQLYGTSGLYEQYF. CDR3 nucleotides: TGCGCCAGCAGCCATCAACTCTACGGGACTAGCGGGCTCTACGAGCAGTACTTC. The genes are TRBV4-1 and TRBJ2-7; 12 bases are a match to TRBD2. This CDR3 region has 18 residues. The ends lost 3 bases at V and 3 bases at J; junction bases unmatched: 12. Germline V gene lookup returns CDR1 MGHRA and CDR2 YSYEKL.

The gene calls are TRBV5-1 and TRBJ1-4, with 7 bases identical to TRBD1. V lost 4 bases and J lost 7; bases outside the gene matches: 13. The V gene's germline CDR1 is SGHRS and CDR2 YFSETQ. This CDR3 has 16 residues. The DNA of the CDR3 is TGCGCCAGCAGCCGTATAGGGACAGACTTAGGTGAAAAACTGTTTTTT. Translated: CASSRIGTDLGEKLFF.

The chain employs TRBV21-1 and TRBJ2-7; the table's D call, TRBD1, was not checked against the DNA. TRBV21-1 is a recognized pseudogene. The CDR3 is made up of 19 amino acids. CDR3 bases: TGTGCCAGCAGCAAAGTCGGTTCACAGGGGCCCGTTTTTACCTACGAGCAGTACTTC. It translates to CASSKVGSQGPVFTYEQYF.

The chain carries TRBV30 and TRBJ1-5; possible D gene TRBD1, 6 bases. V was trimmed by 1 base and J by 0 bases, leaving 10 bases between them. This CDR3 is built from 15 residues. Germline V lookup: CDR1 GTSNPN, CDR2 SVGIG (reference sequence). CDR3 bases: TGTGCCTGGAGTGAACAGGGCTATAGCAATCAGCCCCAGCATTTT. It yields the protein CAWSEQGYSNQPQHF.

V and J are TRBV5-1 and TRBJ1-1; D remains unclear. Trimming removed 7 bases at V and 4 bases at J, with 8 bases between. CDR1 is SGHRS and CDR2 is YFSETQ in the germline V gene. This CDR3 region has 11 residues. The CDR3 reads CASSIGTEAFF. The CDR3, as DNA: TGCGCCAGCTCTATTGGCACTGAAGCTTTCTTT.

The chain's CDR3 is CASSVKETQYF. DNA of the CDR3: TGTGCCAGCAGCGTTAAAGAGACCCAGTACTTC. V gene TRBV5-8 combines with J gene TRBJ2-5; no reliable D call. The V end was cut by 4 bases, the J end by 3 bases, with 4 bases between. The CDR3 extends over 11 amino acids. The germline gives CDR1 SGHTS, CDR2 YDEGEE.

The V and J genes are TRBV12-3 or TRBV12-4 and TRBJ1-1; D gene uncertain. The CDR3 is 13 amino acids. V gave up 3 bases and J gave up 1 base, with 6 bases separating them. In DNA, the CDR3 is TGTGCCAGCAGTTTCGGTGGGAACACTGAAGCTTTCTTT. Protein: CASSFGGNTEAFF.

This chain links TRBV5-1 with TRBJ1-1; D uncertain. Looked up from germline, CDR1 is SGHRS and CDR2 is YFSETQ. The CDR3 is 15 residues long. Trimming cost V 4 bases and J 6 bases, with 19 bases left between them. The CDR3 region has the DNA TGCGCCAGCAGCCTCGACCTATACAGCCCCCCTGAAGCTTTCTTT. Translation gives CASSLDLYSPPEAFF.

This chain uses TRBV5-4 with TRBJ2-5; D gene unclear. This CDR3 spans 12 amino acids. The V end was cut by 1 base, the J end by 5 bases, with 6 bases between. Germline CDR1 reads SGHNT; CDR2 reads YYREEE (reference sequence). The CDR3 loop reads CASSLSRETQYF. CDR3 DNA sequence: TGTGCCAGCAGCTTGTCTAGGGAGACCCAGTACTTC.

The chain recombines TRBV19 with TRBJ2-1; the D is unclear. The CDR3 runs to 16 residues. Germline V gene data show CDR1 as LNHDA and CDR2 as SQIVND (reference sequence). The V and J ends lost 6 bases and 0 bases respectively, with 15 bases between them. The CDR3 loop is CASRISYGRSYNEQFF. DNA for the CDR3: TGTGCCAGTAGAATAAGTTACGGGCGCTCCTACAATGAGCAGTTCTTC.

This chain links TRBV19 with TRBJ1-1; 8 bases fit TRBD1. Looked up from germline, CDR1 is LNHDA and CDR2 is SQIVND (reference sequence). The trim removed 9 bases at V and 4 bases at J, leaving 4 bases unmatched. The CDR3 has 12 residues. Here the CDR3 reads CASKTGVTEAFF. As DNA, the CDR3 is TGTGCCAGCAAGACAGGGGTCACTGAAGCTTTCTTT.

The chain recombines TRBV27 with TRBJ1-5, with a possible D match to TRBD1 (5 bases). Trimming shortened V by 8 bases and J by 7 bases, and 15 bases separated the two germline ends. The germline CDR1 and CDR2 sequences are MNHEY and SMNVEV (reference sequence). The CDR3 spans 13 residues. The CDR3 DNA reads TGTGCCAGCTCCTGGTTGGGGGGGCAGCCCCAGCATTTT. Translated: CASSWLGGQPQHF.

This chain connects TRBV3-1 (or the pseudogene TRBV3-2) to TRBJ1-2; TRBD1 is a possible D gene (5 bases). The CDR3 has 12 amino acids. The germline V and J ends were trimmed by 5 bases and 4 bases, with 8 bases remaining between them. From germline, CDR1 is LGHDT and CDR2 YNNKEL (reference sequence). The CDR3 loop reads CASSGTGYGYTF. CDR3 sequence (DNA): TGTGCCAGCAGCGGAACAGGCTATGGCTACACCTTC.